Below, 32 T cell receptor beta chains from the same sample are listed, as sequenced in a study of control samples from healthy donors and cancer patients. TCRdb keeps only in-frame clones here, not all; method: immunoSEQ multiplex PCR. The data contain roughly 90,000 clones, more than 85% of them singletons. Sequencing used blood. These receptors all come from a woman in her 30s in good health.

V and J are TRBV19 and TRBJ1-2, with TRBD1 as a possible D gene (6 bases). In germline, CDR1 is LNHDA, CDR2 SQIVND (reference sequence). V gave up 5 bases and J gave up 5 bases, with 12 bases separating them. This CDR3 region has 13 residues. CDR3 nucleotide sequence: TGTGCCAGTAGTCCCGGACAGAATTATGGCTACACCTTC. Protein sequence: CASSPGQNYGYTF. Full variable domain (outside the CDR3, taken from reference TRBV19 and TRBJ1-2): DGGITQSPKYLFRKEGQNVTLSCEQNLNHDAMYWYRQDPGQGLRLIYYSQIVNDFQKGDIAEGYSVSREKKESFPLTVTSAQKNPTAFYLCASSPGQNYGYTFGSGTRLTVV.

This clone appeared a single time. The rearrangement joins TRBV5-6 to TRBJ1-4; D remains ambiguous. The germline V gene encodes CDR1 SGHDT and CDR2 YYEEEE. The ends were cut back, 0 bases at V and 5 bases at J, with 8 bases in the middle. The CDR3 is 14 residues long. The CDR3 sequence: CASSLAWRNEKLFF. The CDR3 DNA reads as TGTGCCAGCAGCTTGGCATGGAGGAATGAAAAACTGTTTTTT.

This chain connects TRBV19 to TRBJ2-2; TRBD1 matches 7 bases. The CDR3 sequence is 16 residues long. Germline-derived CDR1 and CDR2 are LNHDA and SQIVND (reference sequence). V lost 4 bases and J lost 0; bases outside the gene matches: 5. As DNA, the CDR3 is TGTGCCAGTAGTACTTACAGGGGCGCGAACACCGGGGAGCTGTTTTTT. Amino acids: CASSTYRGANTGELFF. The complete variable domain, with remaining parts taken from reference TRBV19 and TRBJ2-2, reads DGGITQSPKYLFRKEGQNVTLSCEQNLNHDAMYWYRQDPGQGLRLIYYSQIVNDFQKGDIAEGYSVSREKKESFPLTVTSAQKNPTAFYLCASSTYRGANTGELFFGEGSRLTVL.

The chain has TRBV28 and TRBJ2-3; the D gene is possibly TRBD2 (6 bases). Between the trimmed V and J ends, which lost 9 bases and 1 base, there was a span of 11 bases. Germline V CDR1 and CDR2: MDHEN, SYDVKM. The length of the CDR3 is 13 residues. The CDR3, as DNA: TGTGCCAGTAGCCCGGGAGGCACAGATACGCAGTATTTT. This sequence encodes CASSPGGTDTQYF.

V and J are TRBV14 and TRBJ1-6; tentative D call: TRBD1 (5 bases). CDR3 length equals 16 residues. Germline-derived CDR1 and CDR2 are SGHDN and FVKESK. Trimming took off 3 bases at V and 5 bases at J, with 14 bases between the two ends. The CDR3 region is CASSHTQAGNNSPLHF. CDR3 bases: TGTGCCAGCAGCCACACACAGGCTGGGAATAATTCACCCCTCCACTTT.

This chain joins TRBV4-1 and TRBJ2-7; no reliable D call. The length of the CDR3 is 15 residues. Germline-derived CDR1 and CDR2 are MGHRA and YSYEKL. V was trimmed by 0 bases and J by 2 bases, leaving 11 bases between them. Here the CDR3 reads CASSQEWAVAYEQYF. The CDR3 DNA reads as TGCGCCAGCAGCCAAGAGTGGGCGGTCGCCTACGAGCAGTACTTC.

The genes are TRBV18 and TRBJ1-4, with D hard to call. The CDR3 totals 13 residues. Per germline, CDR1 KGHSH and CDR2 LQKENI. Trimming pared 3 bases from V and 5 bases from J, leaving 7 bases between. CDR3 in DNA: TGTGCCAGCTCACCCTCCTTAAATGAAAAACTGTTTTTT. Translating gives CASSPSLNEKLFF.

This clone appeared once. This chain connects TRBV2 to TRBJ1-1; D is possibly TRBD1 (5 bases). There are 14 residues in the CDR3. Germline V gene sequence: CDR1 SNHLY, CDR2 FYNNEI. Trimming removed 3 bases from V and 6 bases from J, with 14 bases in between. DNA for the CDR3: TGTGCCAGCAGTGAGTTGGGGACCTGGGCTGAAGCTTTCTTT. The encoded protein is CASSELGTWAEAFF.

The chain joins TRBV5-8 to TRBJ1-2; unclear D gene. Trimming took 4 bases from V and 4 from J, leaving 14 bases between them. Per the germline V gene, CDR1 is SGHTS and CDR2 is YDEGEE. The CDR3 contains 14 residues. The CDR3 region has the DNA TGTGCCAGCAGCAACCGGACCGAGCGCTATGGCTACACCTTC. Translated: CASSNRTERYGYTF.

The chain links TRBV28 to TRBJ2-7; D uncertain. The V gene lost 5 bases and the J gene lost 3 bases, with 8 bases spanning the gap. Germline CDR1 is MDHEN and CDR2 is SYDVKM. The CDR3 contains 12 residues. The CDR3 region has the DNA TGTGCCAGCAGTCGGCCCGGCTACGAGCAGTACTTC. This sequence encodes CASSRPGYEQYF.

The sample holds one count of this clone. The chain has TRBV5-1 and TRBJ1-4, with D uncertain. There are 15 residues in the CDR3. The germline V and J ends were trimmed by 0 bases and 2 bases, with 8 bases remaining between them. From germline, CDR1 is SGHRS and CDR2 YFSETQ. CDR3 amino acids: CASSLAPSTNEKLFF. The CDR3 nucleotides read TGCGCCAGCAGCTTGGCCCCAAGTACTAATGAAAAACTGTTTTTT.

This chain links TRBV27 with TRBJ2-7; no firm D call. Trimming took off 0 bases at V and 3 bases at J, with 9 bases between the two ends. The CDR3 is 14 amino acids. Looked up from germline, CDR1 is MNHEY and CDR2 is SMNVEV (reference sequence). The CDR3 is CASSLSPVSYEQYF. DNA for the CDR3: TGTGCCAGCAGTTTATCACCAGTTAGCTACGAGCAGTACTTC.

The chain uses TRBV2 and TRBJ2-1; D gene ambiguous. Per the germline V gene, CDR1 is SNHLY and CDR2 is FYNNEI. This CDR3 spans 14 amino acids. Deletions cut 6 bases from V and 5 bases from J, with 14 bases between. CDR3 residues: CASRRRGPDNEQFF. The DNA of the CDR3 is TGTGCCAGCAGGAGGCGTGGCCCAGACAATGAGCAGTTCTTC.

The chain combines TRBV19 with TRBJ1-5; 7 positions agree with TRBD1. This CDR3 spans 15 amino acids. Unmatched junction bases numbered 6, after V lost 3 bases and J lost 4 bases. Germline lookup yields CDR1 LNHDA and CDR2 SQIVND (reference sequence). CDR3 sequence reads: CASSIAGQLNQPQHF. The CDR3 DNA reads as TGTGCCAGTAGTATCGCGGGACAGTTAAATCAGCCCCAGCATTTT. Full variable domain (outside the CDR3, taken from reference TRBV19 and TRBJ1-5): DGGITQSPKYLFRKEGQNVTLSCEQNLNHDAMYWYRQDPGQGLRLIYYSQIVNDFQKGDIAEGYSVSREKKESFPLTVTSAQKNPTAFYLCASSIAGQLNQPQHFGDGTRLSIL.

This chain links TRBV28 with TRBJ2-7; 7 bases are a match to TRBD1. V shed 5 bases and J 2 bases; nucleotides not matched to a gene: 12. The germline gives CDR1 MDHEN, CDR2 SYDVKM. The CDR3 contains 16 residues. CDR3 DNA sequence: TGTGCCAGCAGTGGGCTGGGACAGCTAAAACCCTACGAGCAGTACTTC. Translating it yields CASSGLGQLKPYEQYF.

V is TRBV19 and J is TRBJ1-3; D is undetermined. The CDR3 loop spans 14 amino acids. The ends were cut back, 0 bases at V and 12 bases at J, with 15 bases in the middle. Germline lookup yields CDR1 LNHDA and CDR2 SQIVND (reference sequence). CDR3 protein: CASSIDRASSGIYF. The DNA for the CDR3 is TGTGCCAGTAGTATAGATCGGGCCTCCTCAGGCATATATTTT. Drawing the rest from reference TRBV19 and TRBJ1-3, the complete variable domain is DGGITQSPKYLFRKEGQNVTLSCEQNLNHDAMYWYRQDPGQGLRLIYYSQIVNDFQKGDIAEGYSVSREKKESFPLTVTSAQKNPTAFYLCASSIDRASSGIYFGEGSWLTVV.

V and J are TRBV18 and TRBJ2-1; 10 bases match TRBD2. Germline CDR1 reads KGHSH; CDR2 reads LQKENI. The CDR3 length is 14 residues. Losses at the gene ends were 6 bases for V and 3 bases for J; bases not matched to a gene: 2. The CDR3 region has the DNA TGTGCCAGCTCCGAGCGGGAGGGCTACAATGAGCAGTTCTTC. Translation: CASSEREGYNEQFF. Supplemented by reference TRBV18 and TRBJ2-1, the full variable domain reads NAGVMQNPRHLVRRRGQEARLRCSPMKGHSHVYWYRQLPEEGLKFMVYLQKENIIDESGMPKERFSAEFPKEGPSILRIQQVVRGDSAAYFCASSEREGYNEQFFGPGTRLTVL.

As DNA, the CDR3 is TGCAGCGTTGGCGGGACAGGGGGCGAGACCCAGTACTTC. Encoded protein: CSVGGTGGETQYF. The chain links TRBV29-1 to TRBJ2-5; 12 bases match TRBD1. CDR1 SQVTM and CDR2 ANQGSEA come from the germline V gene. V gave up 4 bases and J gave up 5 bases; unmatched junction bases: 2. The CDR3 has 13 residues.

This sequence joins TRBV2 and TRBJ2-7; D gene unclear. From germline, CDR1 is SNHLY and CDR2 FYNNEI. V lost 3 bases and J 3 bases, leaving 9 bases between the germline ends. This CDR3 contains 13 residues. DNA for the CDR3: TGTGCCAGCAGTGACCAGAGAGTCTACGAGCAGTACTTC. Its translation is CASSDQRVYEQYF.

The chain is built from TRBV24-1 and TRBJ2-7; 12 bases fit TRBD1. The germline V gene encodes CDR1 KGHDR and CDR2 SFDVKD. This CDR3 has 15 residues. V lost 4 bases to trimming and J lost 4 bases; unmatched junction nucleotides: 4. The CDR3: CATSEGTGGIYEQYF. The CDR3 nucleotides are TGTGCCACCAGTGAGGGGACAGGGGGCATATACGAGCAGTACTTC.

The chain is built from TRBV29-1 and TRBJ2-4; TRBD1 is a possible D gene (5 bases). V lost 2 bases to trimming and J lost 1 base, with 12 bases between them. Germline CDR1 is SQVTM and CDR2 is ANQGSEA. The CDR3 length is 15 residues. CDR3 amino acids: CSVETGARAKNIQYF. CDR3 sequence (DNA): TGCAGCGTTGAAACAGGCGCCAGGGCCAAAAACATTCAGTACTTC.

This clone has just one count. The CDR3 bases are TGTGCCAGCTCGCCAACCGGGACTAGCGTATCCTACGAGCAGTACTTC. It is translated as CASSPTGTSVSYEQYF. This chain links TRBV18 with TRBJ2-7; 10 nucleotides match TRBD2. The germline gives CDR1 KGHSH, CDR2 LQKENI. The CDR3 totals 16 residues. The J segment lost 1 base and the V segment lost 6 bases, leaving 9 bases of the junction unmatched.

This chain joins TRBV5-1 and TRBJ1-1; D call uncertain. Germline values: CDR1 SGHRS, CDR2 YFSETQ. This CDR3 comprises 14 residues. Trimming stripped 4 bases from V and 0 bases from J, with 10 bases between. The CDR3 reads CASSPFGMNTEAFF. The CDR3 nucleotides are TGCGCCAGCAGCCCCTTTGGTATGAACACTGAAGCTTTCTTT.

V is TRBV11-3 and J is TRBJ1-1; D remains unclear. The CDR3 loop spans 14 amino acids. V was cut by 4 bases and J by 5 bases, with 14 bases left in between. Germline V CDR1 and CDR2: SGHNT, YENEEA. The CDR3 bases are TGTGCCAGCAGCTCTCAAGGCAGTCTGACTGAAGCTTTCTTT. Protein sequence: CASSSQGSLTEAFF.

The J gene is TRBJ2-3, the V gene TRBV6-1; 12 nucleotides line up with TRBD2. V was pared by 2 bases and J by 4 bases, with 1 base of the junction left unmatched. CDR1 and CDR2 (germline): MNHNS, SASEGT. This CDR3 contains 15 residues. Here the CDR3 reads CASSESSGGADTQYF. CDR3 bases: TGTGCCAGCAGTGAATCTAGCGGGGGGGCAGATACGCAGTATTTT.

The chain uses TRBV19 and TRBJ1-5; 8 bases fit TRBD1. V lost 5 bases, J lost 4 bases, and 4 bases stayed unmatched. The CDR3 contains 14 residues. Germline V gene lookup returns CDR1 LNHDA and CDR2 SQIVND (reference sequence). The CDR3 sequence: CASSGTGLNQPQHF. In nucleotides, the CDR3 is TGTGCCAGTAGTGGGACAGGCCTGAATCAGCCCCAGCATTTT.

The rearrangement links TRBV20-1 to TRBJ1-5; D uncertain. The CDR3 loop spans 16 amino acids. The V end was cut by 3 bases, the J end by 3 bases, with 18 bases between. Germline V lookup: CDR1 DFQATT, CDR2 SNEGSKA (reference sequence). The CDR3 region has the DNA TGCAGTGCTAGTCACGGCAGACACAAATACAATCAGCCCCAGCATTTT. Translation: CSASHGRHKYNQPQHF.

The rearrangement links TRBV2 to TRBJ2-1, with TRBD2 matching over 10 bases. The germline CDR1 and CDR2 sequences are SNHLY and FYNNEI. After removal of 7 bases from V and 7 bases from J, the junction contained 10 bases not matched to a gene. The length of the CDR3 is 15 residues. CDR3 nucleotides: TGTGCCAGCACCGGAGCGGGAGGGCCGAGGAATGAGCAGTTCTTC. Its translation is CASTGAGGPRNEQFF.

In its sample, this clone was seen once. The chain couples TRBV5-5 to TRBJ1-2; 7 bases map to TRBD1. Trimming at V came to 0 bases and at J to 4 bases, leaving 3 bases not matched to a gene. The CDR3 has 14 amino acids. Germline CDR1 is SGHKS and CDR2 is YYEKEE (reference sequence). This chain's CDR3 is CASSLEGAGYGYTF. For the CDR3, the DNA is TGTGCCAGCAGCTTGGAGGGGGCAGGCTATGGCTACACCTTC.

Only one count was recorded for this clone. The chain has TRBV29-1 and TRBJ1-1, with D perhaps TRBD1 (5 bases). The CDR3 runs to 13 residues. Trimming took 5 bases from V and 1 from J, leaving 11 bases between them. Germline V CDR1 and CDR2: SQVTM, ANQGSEA. The CDR3 DNA sequence: TGCAGCGTTACAGACAGTCCGAACACTGAAGCTTTCTTT. Residues: CSVTDSPNTEAFF.

The gene calls are TRBV3-1 (or the pseudogene TRBV3-2) and TRBJ1-5; unclear D gene. Germline assignment: CDR1 LGHDT and CDR2 YNNKEL (reference sequence). This CDR3 is built from 15 residues. Trimming pared 0 bases from V and 3 bases from J, leaving 9 bases between. The CDR3, as DNA: TGTGCCAGCAGCCAAGAACCAAATTCCAATCAGCCCCAGCATTTT. It specifies CASSQEPNSNQPQHF.

The chain uses TRBV29-1 and TRBJ2-7; 7 nucleotides match TRBD1. The CDR3 sequence is 12 residues long. Trimming removed 7 bases from V and 2 bases from J; junction bases left unmatched: 5. Germline V gives CDR1 SQVTM, CDR2 ANQGSEA. CDR3 in DNA: TGCAGCGCCTGGGACAGTGCCTACGAGCAGTACTTC. It yields the protein CSAWDSAYEQYF.